Below, 11 T cell receptor beta chains from the same sample are listed, as sequenced in a study of blood T cell repertoires in COVID-19. Profiled with immunoSEQ multiplex PCR; TCRdb holds only in-frame clones, not every one. The table has tens of thousands of clones, roughly 88% seen once. Sequencing was carried out using peripheral blood. The source of these receptors is a man in his fifties with COVID-19, enrolled during active disease.

This clone appeared once. A read error may produce the germline difference seen at one junction end. The CDR3: CASSQAGILAF. DNA for the CDR3: TGTGCCAGCAGCCAAGCGGGGATCTTAGCCTTC. This chain uses TRBV14 with TRBJ1-2; D is undetermined. The CDR3 is 11 residues long. CDR1 is SGHDN, CDR2 FVKESK, per germline.

The chain recombines TRBV11-2 with TRBJ2-3; weak D call: TRBD2 (6 bases). The CDR3 is made up of 14 amino acids. CDR1 SGHAT and CDR2 FQNNGV come from the germline V gene. Between the trimmed V and J ends, which lost 5 bases and 6 bases, there was a span of 15 bases. The CDR3 coding sequence is TGTGCCAGCAGCATGGAGGGTTTTTCGGATACGCAGTATTTT. Translating gives CASSMEGFSDTQYF.

The chain carries TRBV29-1 and TRBJ2-1; D perhaps matches TRBD1 (6 bases). The CDR3 sequence is 15 residues long. The germline V gene encodes CDR1 SQVTM and CDR2 ANQGSEA. V was trimmed by 1 base and J by 0 bases, leaving 10 bases between them. CDR3 loop: CSVEGGPRSYNEQFF. The CDR3 nucleotides read TGCAGCGTTGAAGGGGGGCCACGCTCCTACAATGAGCAGTTCTTC.

CDR3 region: CASSPSGRGNTGELFF. In DNA form, the CDR3 reads TGTGCCAGCTCACCCAGCGGGAGGGGAAACACCGGGGAGCTGTTTTTT. The V and J genes are TRBV18 and TRBJ2-2, with 10 bases identical to TRBD2. The germline V gene encodes CDR1 KGHSH and CDR2 LQKENI. CDR3 length: 16 amino acids. The V and J ends lost 3 bases and 2 bases, in that order; junction bases with no gene match: 3.

This sequence joins TRBV6-1 and TRBJ2-3; D perhaps matches TRBD1 (6 bases). CDR1 and CDR2 (germline): MNHNS, SASEGT. V was shortened by 0 bases and J by 1 base, with 17 bases between the two germline ends. This CDR3 region has 18 residues. CDR3 sequence (DNA): TGTGCCAGCAGTGAAGCGCTTCTAGGGGGTGGGGGCACAGATACGCAGTATTTT. As protein: CASSEALLGGGGTDTQYF.

The chain combines TRBV9 with TRBJ2-1; 7 bases map to TRBD2. Germline CDR1 SGDLS, CDR2 YYNGEE. With 4 bases clipped from V and 9 bases from J, the junction kept 16 bases outside the gene matches. CDR3 length equals 16 residues. CDR3 DNA sequence: TGTGCCAGCAGCCCGCCAAGGAATAGCGGGCGGAGTGAGCAGTTCTTC. Translating gives CASSPPRNSGRSEQFF.

The chain employs TRBV19 and TRBJ2-3, with D tentatively TRBD2 (6 bases). The CDR3 covers 14 residues. Deletions cut 6 bases from V and 0 bases from J, with 10 bases between. Germline values: CDR1 LNHDA, CDR2 SQIVND (reference sequence). The CDR3 sequence is CASRVGGSTDTQYF. DNA for the CDR3: TGTGCCAGTAGGGTCGGGGGAAGCACAGATACGCAGTATTTT. Full variable domain (outside the CDR3, taken from reference TRBV19 and TRBJ2-3): DGGITQSPKYLFRKEGQNVTLSCEQNLNHDAMYWYRQDPGQGLRLIYYSQIVNDFQKGDIAEGYSVSREKKESFPLTVTSAQKNPTAFYLCASRVGGSTDTQYFGPGTRLTVL.

The chain has TRBV2 and TRBJ2-7; 11 positions match TRBD1. The junction had 8 bases not matched to a gene; V was cut back by 8 bases and J by 2 bases. This CDR3 has 15 amino acids. Germline V gene sequence: CDR1 SNHLY, CDR2 FYNNEI. This chain's CDR3 is CASRTGTGGTYEQYF. The CDR3 coding sequence is TGTGCCAGCCGGACGGGGACAGGGGGAACCTACGAGCAGTACTTC.

The V gene is TRBV6-5, the J gene TRBJ1-4; TRBD1 matches 7 bases. CDR3 length: 14 amino acids. Germline CDR1 is MNHEY and CDR2 is SVGAGI. Trimming took 4 bases from V and 8 from J; bases not matched to a gene: 7. CDR3 nucleotides: TGTGCCAGCAGTTTTACAGGGGTCGAGGAAAAACTGTTTTTT. It specifies CASSFTGVEEKLFF.

The rearrangement uses TRBV5-6 and TRBJ1-2; D remains unclear. The germline V gene encodes CDR1 SGHDT and CDR2 YYEEEE. Trimming took off 1 base at V and 4 bases at J, with 8 bases between the two ends. The CDR3 is 13 residues long. The CDR3 coding sequence is TGTGCCAGCAGCTTGTTCAGGCCCTATGGCTACACCTTC. This sequence encodes CASSLFRPYGYTF. Complete variable domain (other parts from reference TRBV5-6 and TRBJ1-2): DAGVTQSPTHLIKTRGQQVTLRCSPKSGHDTVSWYQQALGQGPQFIFQYYEEEERQRGNFPDRFSGHQFPNYSSELNVNALLLGDSALYLCASSLFRPYGYTFGSGTRLTVV.

In its sample, this clone was seen a few times. The V gene is TRBV3-1 (or the pseudogene TRBV3-2), the J gene TRBJ2-1; 9 bases agree with TRBD2. Germline trimming cut 1 base from V and 3 bases from J; bases unmatched to any gene: 1. The CDR3 covers 15 residues. CDR1 and CDR2 (germline): LGHDT, YNNKEL (reference sequence). CDR3 region: CASSQGAGGYNEQFF. CDR3 DNA sequence: TGTGCCAGCAGCCAAGGAGCGGGAGGCTACAATGAGCAGTTCTTC.